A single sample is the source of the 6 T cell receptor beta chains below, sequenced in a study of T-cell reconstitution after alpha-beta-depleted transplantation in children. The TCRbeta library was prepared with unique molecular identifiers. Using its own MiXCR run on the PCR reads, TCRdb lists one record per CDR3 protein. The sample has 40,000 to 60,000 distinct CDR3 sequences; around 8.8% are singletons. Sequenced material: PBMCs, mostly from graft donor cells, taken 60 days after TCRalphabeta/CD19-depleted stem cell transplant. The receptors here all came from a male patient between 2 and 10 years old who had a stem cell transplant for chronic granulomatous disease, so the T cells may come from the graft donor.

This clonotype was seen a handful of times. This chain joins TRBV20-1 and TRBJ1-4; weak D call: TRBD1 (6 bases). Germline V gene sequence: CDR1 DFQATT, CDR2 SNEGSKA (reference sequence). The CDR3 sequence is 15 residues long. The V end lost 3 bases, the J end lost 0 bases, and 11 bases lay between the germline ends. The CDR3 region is CSASLDSATNEKLFF. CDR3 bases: TGCAGTGCTAGTCTGGACAGTGCAACTAATGAAAAACTGTTTTTT.

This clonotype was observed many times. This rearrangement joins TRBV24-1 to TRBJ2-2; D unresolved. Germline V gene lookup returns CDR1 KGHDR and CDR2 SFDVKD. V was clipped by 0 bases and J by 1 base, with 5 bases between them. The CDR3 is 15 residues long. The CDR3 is CATSDLMVNTGELFF. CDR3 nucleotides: TGTGCCACCAGTGATTTGATGGTGAACACCGGGGAGCTGTTTTTT.

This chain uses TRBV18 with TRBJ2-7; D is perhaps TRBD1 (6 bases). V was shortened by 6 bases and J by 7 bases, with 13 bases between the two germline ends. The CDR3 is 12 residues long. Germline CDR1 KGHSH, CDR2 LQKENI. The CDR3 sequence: CASSRGSGEQYF. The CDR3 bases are TGTGCCAGCTCGAGGGGGTCTGGGGAGCAGTACTTC. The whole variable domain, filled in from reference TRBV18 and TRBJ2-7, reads NAGVMQNPRHLVRRRGQEARLRCSPMKGHSHVYWYRQLPEEGLKFMVYLQKENIIDESGMPKERFSAEFPKEGPSILRIQQVVRGDSAAYFCASSRGSGEQYFGPGTRLTVT.

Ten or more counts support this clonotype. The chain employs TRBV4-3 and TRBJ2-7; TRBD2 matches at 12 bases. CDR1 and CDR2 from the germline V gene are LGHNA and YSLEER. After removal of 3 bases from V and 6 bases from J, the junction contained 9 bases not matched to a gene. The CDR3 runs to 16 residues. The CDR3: CASSHLAGGGRGEQYF. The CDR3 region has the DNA TGCGCCAGCAGCCACCTAGCGGGAGGGGGGAGAGGCGAGCAGTACTTC.

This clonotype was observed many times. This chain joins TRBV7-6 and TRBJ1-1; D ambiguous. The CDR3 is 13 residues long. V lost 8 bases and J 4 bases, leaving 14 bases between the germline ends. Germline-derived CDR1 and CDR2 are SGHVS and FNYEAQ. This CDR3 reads CASSRTQTTEAFF. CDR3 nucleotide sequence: TGTGCCAGCTCCCGAACCCAGACCACTGAAGCTTTCTTT.

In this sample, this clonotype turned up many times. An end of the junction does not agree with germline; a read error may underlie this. Here the CDR3 reads CLARGNTGELFF. The DNA for the CDR3 is TGCCTTGCGCGGGGGAACACCGGGGAGCTGTTTTTT. This chain uses TRBV30 with TRBJ2-2; perhaps TRBD2 as D (6 bases). This CDR3 is built from 12 residues. CDR1 is GTSNPN, CDR2 SVGIG, per germline (reference sequence).